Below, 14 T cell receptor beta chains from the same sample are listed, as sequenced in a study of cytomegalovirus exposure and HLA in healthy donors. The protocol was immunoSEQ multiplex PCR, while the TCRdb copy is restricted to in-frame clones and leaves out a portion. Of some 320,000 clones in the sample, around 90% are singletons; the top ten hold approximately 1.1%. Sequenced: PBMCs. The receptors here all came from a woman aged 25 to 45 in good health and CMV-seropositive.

The CDR3 region has the DNA TGCAGCGTAAGACAGGGACTGTACGAGCAGTACTTC. Translated, it gives CSVRQGLYEQYF. The rearrangement uses TRBV29-1 and TRBJ2-7; TRBD1 might be the D (7 bases). The V and J ends lost 6 bases and 4 bases respectively, with 13 bases between them. This CDR3 is built from 12 residues. Germline CDR1 SQVTM, CDR2 ANQGSEA.

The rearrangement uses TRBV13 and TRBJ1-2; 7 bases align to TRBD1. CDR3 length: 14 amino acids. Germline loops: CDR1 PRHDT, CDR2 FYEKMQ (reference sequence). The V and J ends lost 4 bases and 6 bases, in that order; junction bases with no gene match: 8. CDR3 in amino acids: CASSSTGDGDGYTF. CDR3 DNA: TGTGCCAGCAGCTCAACAGGGGACGGGGATGGCTACACCTTC.

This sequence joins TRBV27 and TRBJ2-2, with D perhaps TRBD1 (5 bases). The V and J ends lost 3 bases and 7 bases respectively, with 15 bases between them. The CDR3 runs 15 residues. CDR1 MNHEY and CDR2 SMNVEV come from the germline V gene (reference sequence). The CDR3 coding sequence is TGTGCCAGCAGTTTTTATTTTCAGGGTGGCGGGGAGCTGTTTTTT. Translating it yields CASSFYFQGGGELFF.

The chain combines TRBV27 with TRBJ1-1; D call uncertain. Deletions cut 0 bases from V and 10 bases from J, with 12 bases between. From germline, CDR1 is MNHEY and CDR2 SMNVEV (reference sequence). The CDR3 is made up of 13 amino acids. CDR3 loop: CASSLSIEAAAFF. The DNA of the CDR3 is TGTGCCAGCAGTTTATCGATAGAGGCAGCAGCTTTCTTT.

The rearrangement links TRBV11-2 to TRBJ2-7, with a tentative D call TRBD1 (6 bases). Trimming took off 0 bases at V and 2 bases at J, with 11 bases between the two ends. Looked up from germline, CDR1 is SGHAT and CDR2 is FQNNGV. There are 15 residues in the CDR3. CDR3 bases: TGTGCCAGCAGCTTAGACCAGGGGCAAACCTACGAGCAGTACTTC. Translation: CASSLDQGQTYEQYF.

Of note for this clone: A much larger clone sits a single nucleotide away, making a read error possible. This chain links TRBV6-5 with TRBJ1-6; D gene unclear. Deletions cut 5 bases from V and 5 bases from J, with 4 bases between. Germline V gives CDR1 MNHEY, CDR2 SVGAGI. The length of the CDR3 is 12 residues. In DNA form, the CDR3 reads TGTGCCAGCAGTGAAAATAATTCACCCCTCCACTTT. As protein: CASSENNSPLHF.

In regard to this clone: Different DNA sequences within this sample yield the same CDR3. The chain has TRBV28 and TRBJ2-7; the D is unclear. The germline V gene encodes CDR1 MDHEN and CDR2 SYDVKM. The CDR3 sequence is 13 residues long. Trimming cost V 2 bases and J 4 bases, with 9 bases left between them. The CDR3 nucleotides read TGTGCCAGCAGTTTAAGGACGTTTTACGAGCAGTACTTC. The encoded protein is CASSLRTFYEQYF.

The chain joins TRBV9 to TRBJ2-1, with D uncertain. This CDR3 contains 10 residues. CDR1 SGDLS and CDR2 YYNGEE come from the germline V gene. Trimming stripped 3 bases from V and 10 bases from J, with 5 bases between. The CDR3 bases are TGTGCCAGCAGCGGGGCCGAGCAGTTCTTC. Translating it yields CASSGAEQFF. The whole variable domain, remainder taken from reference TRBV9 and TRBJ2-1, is DSGVTQTPKHLITATGQRVTLRCSPRSGDLSVYWYQQSLDQGLQFLIQYYNGEERAKGNILERFSAQQFPDLHSELNLSSLELGDSALYFCASSGAEQFFGPGTRLTVL.

The CDR3 DNA sequence: TGTGCCAGCAGCCAAGCCCCAGCGGGCACAGATACGCAGTATTTT. It yields the protein CASSQAPAGTDTQYF. The chain carries TRBV4-2 and TRBJ2-3; weak D call: TRBD2 (5 bases). Trimming stripped 1 base from V and 1 base from J, with 9 bases between. The CDR3 runs to 15 residues. Germline-derived CDR1 and CDR2 are LGHNA and YNFKEQ.

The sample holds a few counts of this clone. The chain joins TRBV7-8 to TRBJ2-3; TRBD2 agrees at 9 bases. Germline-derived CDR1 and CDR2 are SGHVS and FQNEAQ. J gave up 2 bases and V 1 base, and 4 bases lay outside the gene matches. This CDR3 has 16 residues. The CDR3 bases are TGTGCCAGCAGCTTAGTAGCGGGGGCGATCACAGATACGCAGTATTTT. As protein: CASSLVAGAITDTQYF.

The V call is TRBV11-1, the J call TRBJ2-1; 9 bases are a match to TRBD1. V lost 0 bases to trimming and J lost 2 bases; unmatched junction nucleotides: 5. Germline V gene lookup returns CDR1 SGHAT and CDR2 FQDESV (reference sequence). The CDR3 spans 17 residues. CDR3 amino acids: CASSLAPGQGPYNEQFF. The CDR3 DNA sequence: TGTGCCAGCAGCTTAGCGCCGGGACAGGGCCCCTACAATGAGCAGTTCTTC. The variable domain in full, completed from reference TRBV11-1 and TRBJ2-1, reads EAEVAQSPRYKITEKSQAVAFWCDPISGHATLYWYRQILGQGPELLVQFQDESVVDDSQLPKDRFSAERLKGVDSTLKIQPAELGDSAMYLCASSLAPGQGPYNEQFFGPGTRLTVL.

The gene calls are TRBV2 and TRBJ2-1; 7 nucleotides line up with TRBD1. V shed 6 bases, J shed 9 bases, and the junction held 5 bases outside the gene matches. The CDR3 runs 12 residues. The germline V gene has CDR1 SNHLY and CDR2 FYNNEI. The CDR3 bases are TGTGCCAGCAGCAAAACAGGGGCTGAGCAGTTCTTC. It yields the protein CASSKTGAEQFF. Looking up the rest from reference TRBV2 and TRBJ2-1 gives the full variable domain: EPEVTQTPSHQVTQMGQEVILRCVPISNHLYFYWYRQILGQKVEFLVSFYNNEISEKSEIFDDQFSVERPDGSNFTLKIRSTKLEDSAMYFCASSKTGAEQFFGPGTRLTVL.

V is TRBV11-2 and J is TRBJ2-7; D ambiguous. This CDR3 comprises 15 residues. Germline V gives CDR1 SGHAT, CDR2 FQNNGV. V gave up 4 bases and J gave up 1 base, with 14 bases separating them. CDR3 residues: CASSSPRSPSYEQYF. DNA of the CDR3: TGTGCCAGCAGCTCCCCTAGATCGCCTTCCTACGAGCAGTACTTC.

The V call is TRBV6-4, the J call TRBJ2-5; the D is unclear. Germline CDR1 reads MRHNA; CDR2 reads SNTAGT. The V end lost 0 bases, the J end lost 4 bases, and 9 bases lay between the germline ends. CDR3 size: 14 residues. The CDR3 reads CASSDSQLGETQYF. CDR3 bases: TGTGCCAGCAGTGACTCCCAGTTAGGAGAGACCCAGTACTTC.